This T cell receptor beta chain comes out of a study of T cell repertoires in cytomegalovirus infection. TCRdb re-called the reads with MiXCR, one entry per CDR3 protein. The table has around 99,000 distinct CDR3 sequences, about 30% seen once. This CDR3 has 11 residues. Per the germline V gene, CDR1 is SEHNR and CDR2 is FQNEAQ (reference sequence). V lost 5 bases, J lost 4 bases, and 6 bases lay in between. Regarding the study as a whole: Cumulated frequencies of public TCR beta families served to identify carriers of CMV plus the relevant HLA.

At least ten counts were recorded for this clonotype. The antigen remains undetermined. Source: CD8+ T cells from cultured PBMCs, taken from culture after CMV antigen stimulation. This sequence joins TRBV7-9 and TRBJ2-7, with a possible D match to TRBD1 (5 bases). This sequence originates from a human donor in good health (CMV status not recorded). Some clones in this sample may be carry-over from other donors' samples. The chain's CDR3 is CASSTGYEQYF. CDR3 in DNA: TGTGCCAGCAGCACAGGATACGAGCAGTACTTC.